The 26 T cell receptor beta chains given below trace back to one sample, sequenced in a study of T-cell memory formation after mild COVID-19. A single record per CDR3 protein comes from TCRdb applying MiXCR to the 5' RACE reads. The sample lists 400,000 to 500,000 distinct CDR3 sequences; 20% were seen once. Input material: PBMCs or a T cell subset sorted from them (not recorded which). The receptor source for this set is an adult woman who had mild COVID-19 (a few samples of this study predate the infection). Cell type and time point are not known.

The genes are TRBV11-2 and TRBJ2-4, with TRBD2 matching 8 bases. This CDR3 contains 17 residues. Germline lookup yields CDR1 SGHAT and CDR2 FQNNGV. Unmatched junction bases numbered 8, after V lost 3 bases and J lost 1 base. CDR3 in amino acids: CASSFGGGSLAKNIQYF. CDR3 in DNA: TGTGCCAGCAGCTTCGGGGGGGGCTCGCTGGCCAAAAACATTCAGTACTTC.

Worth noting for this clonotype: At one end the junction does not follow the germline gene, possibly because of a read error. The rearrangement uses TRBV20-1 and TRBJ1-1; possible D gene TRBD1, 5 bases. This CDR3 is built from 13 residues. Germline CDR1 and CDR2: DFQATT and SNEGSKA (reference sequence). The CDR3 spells CRAPGGVNTEAIF. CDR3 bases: TGCCGAGCGCCGGGGGGGGTGAACACTGAAGCTATCTTT.

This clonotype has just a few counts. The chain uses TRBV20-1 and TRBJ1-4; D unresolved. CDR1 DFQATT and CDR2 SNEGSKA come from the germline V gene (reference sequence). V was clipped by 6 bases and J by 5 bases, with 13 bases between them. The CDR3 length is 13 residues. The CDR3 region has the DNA TGCAGTGCAGAGGGAGGGAAGAATGAAAAACTGTTTTTT. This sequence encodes CSAEGGKNEKLFF.

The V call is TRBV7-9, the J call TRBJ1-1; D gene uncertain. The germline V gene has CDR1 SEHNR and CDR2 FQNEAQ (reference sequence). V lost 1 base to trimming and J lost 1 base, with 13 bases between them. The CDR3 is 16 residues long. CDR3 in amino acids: CASSLVLSAANTEAFF. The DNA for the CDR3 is TGTGCCAGCAGCTTAGTCCTCTCGGCTGCGAACACTGAAGCTTTCTTT.

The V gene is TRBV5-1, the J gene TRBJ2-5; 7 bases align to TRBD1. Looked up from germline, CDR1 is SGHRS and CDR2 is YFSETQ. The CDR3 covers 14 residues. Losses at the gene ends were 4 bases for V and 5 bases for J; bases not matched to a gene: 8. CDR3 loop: CASSEGQSWETQYF. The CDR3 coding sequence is TGCGCCAGCAGCGAGGGACAGTCGTGGGAGACCCAGTACTTC.

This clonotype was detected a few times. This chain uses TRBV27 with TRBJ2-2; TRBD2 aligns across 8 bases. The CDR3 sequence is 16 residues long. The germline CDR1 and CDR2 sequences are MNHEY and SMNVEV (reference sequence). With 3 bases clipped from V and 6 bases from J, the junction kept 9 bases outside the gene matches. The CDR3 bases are TGTGCCAGCAGTTTTGGCCTCGGACTAGCCCCCGGGGAGCTGTTTTTT. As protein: CASSFGLGLAPGELFF.

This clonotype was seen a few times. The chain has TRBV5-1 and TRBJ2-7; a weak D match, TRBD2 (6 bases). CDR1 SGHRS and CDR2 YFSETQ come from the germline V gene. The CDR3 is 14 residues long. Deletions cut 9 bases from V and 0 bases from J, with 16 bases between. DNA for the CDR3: TGCGCCACTTCAAGGAGGGGAGACTCCTACGAGCAGTACTTC. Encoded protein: CATSRRGDSYEQYF.

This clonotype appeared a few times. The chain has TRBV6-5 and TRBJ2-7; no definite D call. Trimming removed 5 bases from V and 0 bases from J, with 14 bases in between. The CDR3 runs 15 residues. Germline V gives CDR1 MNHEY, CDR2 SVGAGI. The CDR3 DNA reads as TGTGCCAGCAGTGAGAGTGCCATAAGCTCCTACGAGCAGTACTTC. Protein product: CASSESAISSYEQYF.

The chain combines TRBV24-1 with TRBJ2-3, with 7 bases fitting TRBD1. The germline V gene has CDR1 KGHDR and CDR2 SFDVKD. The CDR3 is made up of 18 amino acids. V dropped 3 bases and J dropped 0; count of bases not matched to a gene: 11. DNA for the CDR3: TGTGCCACCAGTGATCCAAGGACAGGACCGACTAGCACAGATACGCAGTATTTT. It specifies CATSDPRTGPTSTDTQYF.

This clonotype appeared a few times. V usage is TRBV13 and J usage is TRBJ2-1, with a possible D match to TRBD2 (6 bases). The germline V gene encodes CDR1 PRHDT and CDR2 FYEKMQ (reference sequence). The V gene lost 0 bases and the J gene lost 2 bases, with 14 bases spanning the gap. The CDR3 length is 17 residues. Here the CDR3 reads CASSLGPVEGPYNEQFF. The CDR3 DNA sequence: TGTGCCAGCAGCTTAGGCCCGGTGGAGGGCCCCTACAATGAGCAGTTCTTC. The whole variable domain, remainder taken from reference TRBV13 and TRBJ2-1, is AAGVIQSPRHLIKEKRETATLKCYPIPRHDTVYWYQQGPGQDPQFLISFYEKMQSDKGSIPDRFSAQQFSDYHSELNMSSLELGDSALYFCASSLGPVEGPYNEQFFGPGTRLTVL.

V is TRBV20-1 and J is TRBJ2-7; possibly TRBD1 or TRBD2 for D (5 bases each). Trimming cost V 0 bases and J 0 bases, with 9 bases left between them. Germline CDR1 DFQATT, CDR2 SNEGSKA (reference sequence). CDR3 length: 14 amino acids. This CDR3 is CSARDGGSSYEQYF. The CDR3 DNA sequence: TGCAGTGCTAGAGATGGGGGTAGCTCCTACGAGCAGTACTTC.

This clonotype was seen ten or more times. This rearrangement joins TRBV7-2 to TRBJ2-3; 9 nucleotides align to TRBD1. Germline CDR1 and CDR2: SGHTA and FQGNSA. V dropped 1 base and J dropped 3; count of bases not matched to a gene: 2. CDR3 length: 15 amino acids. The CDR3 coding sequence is TGTGCCAGCAGCTTAGTCGGACAGGGGACAGATACGCAGTATTTT. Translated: CASSLVGQGTDTQYF. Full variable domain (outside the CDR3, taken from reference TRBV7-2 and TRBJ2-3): GAGVSQSPSNKVTEKGKDVELRCDPISGHTALYWYRQSLGQGLEFLIYFQGNSAPDKSGLPSDRFSAERTGGSVSTLTIQRTQQEDSAVYLCASSLVGQGTDTQYFGPGTRLTVL.

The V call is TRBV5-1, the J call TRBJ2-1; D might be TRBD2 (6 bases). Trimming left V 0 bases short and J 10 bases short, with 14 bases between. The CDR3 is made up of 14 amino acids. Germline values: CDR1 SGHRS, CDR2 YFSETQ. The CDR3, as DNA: TGCGCCAGCAGCTTGGGGCGGGACTCTGGGGAGCAGTTCTTC. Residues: CASSLGRDSGEQFF.

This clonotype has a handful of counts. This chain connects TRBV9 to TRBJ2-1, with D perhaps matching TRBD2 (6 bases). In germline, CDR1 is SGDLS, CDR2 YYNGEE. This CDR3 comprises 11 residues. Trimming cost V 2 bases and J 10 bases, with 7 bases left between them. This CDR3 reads CASSVAGEQFF. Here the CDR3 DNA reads TGTGCCAGCAGCGTGGCGGGAGAGCAGTTCTTC.

As DNA, the CDR3 is TGCAGTGCCCCGAGGCCTAGCGGGGGGGCGAATGAGCAGTACTTC. It specifies CSAPRPSGGANEQYF. The gene calls are TRBV20-1 and TRBJ2-7; 12 bases map to TRBD2. The V segment lost 6 bases and the J segment 7 bases; nucleotides outside the gene matches: 13. There are 15 residues in the CDR3. Germline V gene lookup returns CDR1 DFQATT and CDR2 SNEGSKA (reference sequence).

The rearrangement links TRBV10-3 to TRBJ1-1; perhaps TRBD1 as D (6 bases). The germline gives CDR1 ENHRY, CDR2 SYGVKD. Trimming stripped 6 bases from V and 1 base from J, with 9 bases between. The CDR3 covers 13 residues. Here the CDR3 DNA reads TGTGCCATCAGGTTGACAGGGAACACTGAAGCTTTCTTT. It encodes CAIRLTGNTEAFF.

Written as DNA, the CDR3 is TGCAGTGCCGGGAACTTGGGAGGTGGGACCCAGTACTTC. Residues: CSAGNLGGGTQYF. This chain uses TRBV20-1 with TRBJ2-5; maybe TRBD2 (6 bases). The CDR3 covers 13 residues. Trimming removed 6 bases at V and 7 bases at J, with 18 bases between. CDR1 is DFQATT and CDR2 is SNEGSKA in the germline V gene (reference sequence).

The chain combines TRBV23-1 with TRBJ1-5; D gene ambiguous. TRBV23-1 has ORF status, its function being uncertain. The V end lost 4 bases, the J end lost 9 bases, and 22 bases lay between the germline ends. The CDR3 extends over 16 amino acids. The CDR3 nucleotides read TGCGCCAGCAGTCTCTTGCCCTTGGACTGTGGGCTGCCCCAGCATTTT. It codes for CASSLLPLDCGLPQHF.

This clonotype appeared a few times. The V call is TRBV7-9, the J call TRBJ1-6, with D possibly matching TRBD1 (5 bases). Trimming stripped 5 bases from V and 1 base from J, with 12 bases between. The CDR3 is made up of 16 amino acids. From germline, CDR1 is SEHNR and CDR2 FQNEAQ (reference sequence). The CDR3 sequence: CASSRSGGSYNSPLHF. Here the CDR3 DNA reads TGTGCCAGCAGCCGGTCTGGGGGGTCCTATAATTCACCCCTCCACTTT.

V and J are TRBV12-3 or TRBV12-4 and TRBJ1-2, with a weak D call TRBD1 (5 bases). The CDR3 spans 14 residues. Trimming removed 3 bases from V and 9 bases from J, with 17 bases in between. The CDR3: CASSFKARVDSYTF. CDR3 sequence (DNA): TGTGCCAGCAGTTTTAAGGCCAGGGTGGATAGCTACACCTTC.

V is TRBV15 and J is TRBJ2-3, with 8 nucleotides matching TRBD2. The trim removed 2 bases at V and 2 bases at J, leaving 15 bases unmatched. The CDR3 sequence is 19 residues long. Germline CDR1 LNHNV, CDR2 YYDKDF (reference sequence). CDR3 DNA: TGTGCCACCAGCAGAAGATCCCCGGCTAGCGGGTCATACACAGATACGCAGTATTTT. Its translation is CATSRRSPASGSYTDTQYF. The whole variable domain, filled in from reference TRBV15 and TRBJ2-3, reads DAMVIQNPRYQVTQFGKPVTLSCSQTLNHNVMYWYQQKSSQAPKLLFHYYDKDFNNEADTPDNFQSRRPNTSFCFLDIRSPGLGDTAMYLCATSRRSPASGSYTDTQYFGPGTRLTVL.

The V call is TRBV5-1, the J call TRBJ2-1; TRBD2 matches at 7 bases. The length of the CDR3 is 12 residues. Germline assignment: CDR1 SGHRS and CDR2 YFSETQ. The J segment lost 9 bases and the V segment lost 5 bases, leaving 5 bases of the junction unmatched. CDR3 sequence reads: CASRGGFAEQFF. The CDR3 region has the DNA TGCGCCAGCAGGGGGGGGTTTGCTGAGCAGTTCTTC.

The CDR3: CSARSGGDSYGYTF. CDR3 DNA: TGCAGTGCTAGATCGGGCGGTGATTCCTATGGCTACACCTTC. The V and J genes are TRBV20-1 and TRBJ1-2; the D is unclear. The CDR3 runs 14 residues. Trimming cost V 2 bases and J 4 bases, with 14 bases left between them. Germline V lookup: CDR1 DFQATT, CDR2 SNEGSKA (reference sequence).

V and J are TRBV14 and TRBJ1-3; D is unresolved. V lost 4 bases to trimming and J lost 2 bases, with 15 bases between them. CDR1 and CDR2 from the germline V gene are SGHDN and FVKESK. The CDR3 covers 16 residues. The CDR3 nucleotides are TGTGCCAGCAGCCGTCCTGGCACCTTTGCTGGAAACACCATATATTTT. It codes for CASSRPGTFAGNTIYF.

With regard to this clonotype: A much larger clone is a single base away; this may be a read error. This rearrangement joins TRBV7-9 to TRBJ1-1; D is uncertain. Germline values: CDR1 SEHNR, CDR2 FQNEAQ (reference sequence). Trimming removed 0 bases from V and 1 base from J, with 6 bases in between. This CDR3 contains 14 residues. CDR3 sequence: CASSLAGSNTEAFF. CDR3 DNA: TGTGCCAGCAGCTTAGCTGGGTCGAACACTGAAGCTTTCTTT.

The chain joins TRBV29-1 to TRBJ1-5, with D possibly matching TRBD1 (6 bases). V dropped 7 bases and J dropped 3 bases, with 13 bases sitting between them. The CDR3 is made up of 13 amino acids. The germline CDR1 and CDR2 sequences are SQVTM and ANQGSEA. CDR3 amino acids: CSANSGANQPQHF. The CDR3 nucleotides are TGCAGCGCCAACTCAGGGGCCAATCAGCCCCAGCATTTT.